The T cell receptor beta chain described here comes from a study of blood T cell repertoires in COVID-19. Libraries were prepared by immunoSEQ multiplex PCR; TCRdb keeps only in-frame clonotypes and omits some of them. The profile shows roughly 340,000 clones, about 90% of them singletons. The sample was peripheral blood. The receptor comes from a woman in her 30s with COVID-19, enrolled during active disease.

CDR3 protein: CASSYPPGGRNYGYTF. The CDR3, as DNA: TGTGCCAGCAGTTACCCCCCAGGGGGGAGGAACTATGGCTACACCTTC. The chain combines TRBV6-2 or TRBV6-3 with TRBJ1-2, with 7 positions matching TRBD1. After removal of 2 bases from V and 2 bases from J, the junction contained 8 bases not matched to a gene. Germline assignment: CDR1 MNHEY and CDR2 SVGEGT. CDR3 size: 16 residues.